A selection of T cell receptor beta chains follows, all from one sample in a study of post-analysis software for immune sequencing data. TCRdb reprocessed the PCR reads via MiXCR and lists one record per CDR3 protein. The data hold under 900,000 distinct CDR3 sequences, with under 70% observed a single time. The sequencing input was blood. These receptors were obtained from a girl aged 5-17 years with multiple sclerosis. CDR3s include the opening cysteine and the closing phenylalanine or tryptophan. The order of the fields is V gene, D gene, clone size, J gene, CDR3 DNA, CDR3 protein. The D gene is left open where the match is weak. Only part of the rows carry a size: once, few, many, or a class if the clone is expanded.

>TRBV27|NA|NA|TRBJ2-3
TGTGCCAGCAGTTCACTCCGGGACGCAACTAGCACAGATACGCAGTATTTT
CASSSLRDATSTDTQYF
>TRBV4-1|NA|NA|TRBJ1-4
TGCGCCAGCAGCCAAGATATCGGACTTCCTAATGAAAAACTGTTTTTT
CASSQDIGLPNEKLFF
>TRBV7-7|NA|NA|TRBJ2-7
TGTGCTAGCAGCTTAGCGTGCGGTGAGGAGCAGTACTTC
CASSLACGEEQYF
>TRBV20-1|NA|once|TRBJ1-2
TGCAGTGCTAGAATTGCAGGGTCTCATGGCTACACCTTC
CSARIAGSHGYTF
>TRBV20-1|TRBD2|NA|TRBJ2-3
TGCAGTGCTAGGGGCGGAGGGAGGGCTTTAGATACGCAGTATTTT
CSARGGGRALDTQYF
>TRBV5-1|NA|NA|TRBJ2-5
TGCGCCAGCAGCTTGGGGGGCGGAAGGGGTCCCCAAGAGACCCAGTACTTC
CASSLGGGRGPQETQYF
>TRBV20-1|NA|NA|TRBJ2-7
TGCAGTGCTAGAAGGTTCAGGGGGGCCCCCTACGAGCAGTACTTC
CSARRFRGAPYEQYF
>TRBV15|NA|NA|TRBJ2-3
TGTGCCACCAGCAGAGATCCCCTGAGGAGCGCTCGCACAGATACGCAGTATTTT
CATSRDPLRSARTDTQYF
>TRBV29-1|NA|NA|TRBJ1-2
TGCAGCGTTGGAGAGGGTACCTATGGCTACACCTTC
CSVGEGTYGYTF
>TRBV5-1|TRBD1|NA|TRBJ2-7
TGCGCCAGCAGCTTATCAGGGACAGGGACCACCTACGAGCAGTACTTC
CASSLSGTGTTYEQYF
>TRBV7-3|NA|NA|TRBJ2-1
TGTGCCAGCAGCTTACGAGCGGGACATTACAATGAGCAGTTCTTC
CASSLRAGHYNEQFF
>TRBV20-1|TRBD2|NA|TRBJ2-7
TGCAGTGCTAGAGACGGGACTAGCGGGATTTACGAGCAGTACTTC
CSARDGTSGIYEQYF
>TRBV5-5|NA|NA|TRBJ2-3
TGTGCCAGCAGCTGGACGTTAACAGATACGCAGTATTTT
CASSWTLTDTQYF
>TRBV2|NA|NA|TRBJ2-5
TGTGCCAGCAGCGCAGACCCATCTACCCTCCCATATGGCCAGTACTTC
CASSADPSTLPYGQYF
>TRBV7-6|NA|NA|TRBJ2-1
TGTGCCAGCAGCCCAGGGGCTCAGAGCTCCTACAATGAGCAGTTCTTC
CASSPGAQSSYNEQFF
>TRBV29-1|NA|NA|TRBJ1-2
TGCAGCGTTGAAGATCTCTGGTCGCCGACAGCAGACAACTATGGCTACACCTTC
CSVEDLWSPTADNYGYTF
>TRBV29-1|NA|few|TRBJ2-5
TGCAGCGTTGAGAGGCGGGCGATCCAAGAGACCCAGTACTTC
CSVERRAIQETQYF
>TRBV27|NA|NA|TRBJ2-1
TGTGCCAGCAGTGTCCCTAGCAGGACTGAGCAGTTCTTC
CASSVPSRTEQFF
>TRBV20-1|NA|NA|TRBJ2-7
TGCAGTGCTACTCGAGAGGCCTCCTACGAGCAGTACTTC
CSATREASYEQYF
>TRBV5-6|TRBD1|few|TRBJ2-5
TGTGCCAGCAGCTTACCGGGACAGGGGGTCCAAGAGACCCAGTACTTC
CASSLPGQGVQETQYF
>TRBV6-5|TRBD1|few|TRBJ2-7
TGTGCCAGCAGTATGGGACAGTACTACGAGCAGTACTTC
CASSMGQYYEQYF
>TRBV10-3|TRBD2|few|TRBJ2-1
TGTGCCATCAGCTGGACCCCGGGACTAGCGGGACAAGGGCAGTTCTTC
CAISWTPGLAGQGQFF
>TRBV28|TRBD2|NA|TRBJ2-7
TGTGCCAGCAGTTCACATAGCGGGAGCTCCTACGAGCAGTACTTC
CASSSHSGSSYEQYF
>TRBV27|NA|NA|TRBJ2-7
TGTGCCAGCAGTGTTCTAGCGAGATCCTACGAGCAGTACTTC
CASSVLARSYEQYF
>TRBV7-8|TRBD2|NA|TRBJ2-5
TGTGCCAGCAGCTTAGGGGCGGGAGGTAACGACGTTCAGTACTTC
CASSLGAGGNDVQYF
>TRBV6-1|TRBD2|few|TRBJ2-5
TGTGCCAGCAGCCGGGGGGAGAAGGAGACCCAGTACTTC
CASSRGEKETQYF
>TRBV9|NA|once|TRBJ2-1
TGTGCCAGCAGCGATGGACCGGGGAGCAATGAGCAGTTCTTC
CASSDGPGSNEQFF
>TRBV5-1|TRBD1|NA|TRBJ2-1
TGCGCCAGCAGCTCTCCGGGACAGGTCAACCATGAGCAGTTCTTC
CASSSPGQVNHEQFF
>TRBV20-1|NA|few|TRBJ1-1
TGCAGTGCTGCCGGTGGCAGGATGAACACTGAAGCTTTCTTT
CSAAGGRMNTEAFF
>TRBV29-1|TRBD1|few|TRBJ1-2
TGCAGCGTTTTTGGGACAGGGGGCGCGGATGGCTACACCTTC
CSVFGTGGADGYTF
>TRBV20-1|TRBD2|NA|TRBJ2-5
TGCAGTGCTAGCTCCGGACTAGCGTTCCTACGGGGGACCCAGTACTTC
CSASSGLAFLRGTQYF
>TRBV29-1|NA|few|TRBJ2-5
TGCAGCGTTGAGAGAAGGGAGGAGGGCCAGACCCAGTACTTC
CSVERREEGQTQYF
>TRBV7-9|NA|few|TRBJ2-7
TGTGCCAGCAGCTTAGAACAGAGTGGCTACGAGCAGTACTTC
CASSLEQSGYEQYF
>TRBV7-9|TRBD2|NA|TRBJ2-7
TGTGCCAGCAGCCGTTCGACTAGCGGCTCCTACGAGCAGTACTTC
CASSRSTSGSYEQYF
>TRBV6-5|NA|NA|TRBJ2-5
TGTGCCAGCAGTTACTTGGACAGAGTGGAGACCCAGTACTTC
CASSYLDRVETQYF
>TRBV28|TRBD1|many|TRBJ2-7
TGTGCCAGCCGGGACAGGGCCTACGAGCAGTACTTC
CASRDRAYEQYF
>TRBV5-1|NA|NA|TRBJ2-7
TGCGCCAGCAGCGCCCTGGAGGGCCCCTACGAGCAGTACTTC
CASSALEGPYEQYF
>TRBV5-1|NA|NA|TRBJ1-4
TGCGCCAGCAGCTTGCGCCGGACAGCACCGAATGAAAAACTGTTTTTT
CASSLRRTAPNEKLFF
>TRBV6-1|TRBD1|few|TRBJ1-5
TGTGCCAGCATCCTACAGGGGGCTGGTCAGCCCCAGCATTTT
CASILQGAGQPQHF
>TRBV4-1|TRBD1|NA|TRBJ2-2
TGCGCCAGCAGCCTCGGACAGGCCATCGGGGAGCTGTTTTTT
CASSLGQAIGELFF